This T cell receptor (beta chain) was sequenced during a study of cytomegalovirus exposure and HLA in healthy donors. V lost 5 bases and J 5 bases, leaving 12 bases between the germline ends. The CDR3 loop spans 13 amino acids. Looked up from germline, CDR1 is LNHNV and CDR2 is YYDKDF (reference sequence). Comment on this clone: What it binds is not known.

General study points: Many donors carried some public TCRs, although rarity characterized most TCR sequences. In vitro testing confirmed a few CMV-associated chains as specific for CMV antigens. Equally common other TCR beta chains were less clonally expanded than HLA-associated ones, a later analysis found.

13 Jbeta primers and 60 Vbeta primers were used for the PCR. Authors' methods: In a later analysis, some 80 million unique TCR beta chains included roughly 11 million shared by two or more donors. Produced via immunoSEQ multiplex PCR; TCRdb's table is partial and in-frame only. From that table come the V and J calls and clone size; the DNA was used to work out D and trimming. Of roughly 170,000 clones in the sample, around 80% were seen once. The receptor was isolated from a woman in her fifties or sixties in good health and CMV-seropositive. Material for sequencing was PBMCs. V gene TRBV15 combines with J gene TRBJ2-5; possibly TRBD2 for D (6 bases). Here the CDR3 DNA reads TGTGCCACCAGCGGTGGGGGGAGGGAGACCCAGTACTTC. Its translation: CATSGGGRETQYF.